These T cell receptor beta chains were read from a single sample in a study of blood T cell repertoires in COVID-19. The repertoire was sequenced with immunoSEQ multiplex PCR; TCRdb's copy has only in-frame clones and lacks some. The sample lists approximately 260,000 clones; about 90% were seen once. Sequences were obtained from PBMCs or T cells enriched from blood (not recorded which). These receptors originate from a woman aged 55-69 years who had recovered from COVID-19. CDR3s include the opening cysteine and the closing phenylalanine or tryptophan. Each record gives: clone size, D gene, J gene, V gene, CDR3 protein, CDR3 DNA. D genes are given only for firm matches. Size is omitted from some rows. Given values are once, few, many or a class for expanded clones.

clone size: -; D gene: TRBD2; J gene: TRBJ2-5; V gene: TRBV3-1/TRBV3-2; CDR3 protein: CASSPASGGAGETQYF; CDR3 DNA: TGTGCCAGCAGTCCCGCTAGCGGGGGGGCCGGAGAGACCCAGTACTTC
clone size: -; D gene: -; J gene: TRBJ1-1; V gene: TRBV2; CDR3 protein: CASSFTENTEAFF; CDR3 DNA: TGTGCCAGCAGTTTTACAGAGAACACTGAAGCTTTCTTT
clone size: -; D gene: -; J gene: TRBJ1-2; V gene: TRBV28; CDR3 protein: CASSKSVQVGYTF; CDR3 DNA: TGTGCCAGCAGTAAATCCGTACAGGTCGGCTACACCTTC
clone size: -; D gene: TRBD2; J gene: TRBJ2-7; V gene: TRBV11-3; CDR3 protein: CASSQFSGVSYEQYF; CDR3 DNA: TGTGCCAGCAGCCAATTTAGCGGGGTATCCTACGAGCAGTACTTC
clone size: -; D gene: -; J gene: TRBJ1-2; V gene: TRBV5-4; CDR3 protein: CASSFVPGVKYGYTF; CDR3 DNA: TGTGCCAGCAGCTTCGTCCCCGGGGTCAAGTATGGCTACACCTTC
clone size: -; D gene: -; J gene: TRBJ2-1; V gene: TRBV10-3; CDR3 protein: CAISGQVAYNEQFF; CDR3 DNA: TGTGCCATCAGTGGCCAGGTAGCCTACAATGAGCAGTTCTTC
clone size: -; D gene: -; J gene: TRBJ2-1; V gene: TRBV7-9; CDR3 protein: CASSLLQGYNEQFF; CDR3 DNA: TGTGCCAGCAGCCTTCTACAGGGATACAATGAGCAGTTCTTC
clone size: -; D gene: -; J gene: TRBJ1-2; V gene: TRBV12-3/TRBV12-4; CDR3 protein: CASSYFRSYTF; CDR3 DNA: TGTGCCAGCAGTTACTTCAGGAGCTACACCTTC
clone size: -; D gene: TRBD1; J gene: TRBJ1-5; V gene: TRBV28; CDR3 protein: CASSTSPLTGNSNQPQHF; CDR3 DNA: TGTGCCAGCAGTACCTCCCCCTTGACAGGGAATAGCAATCAGCCCCAGCATTTT
clone size: -; D gene: -; J gene: TRBJ2-7; V gene: TRBV28; CDR3 protein: CASSPSGYEQYF; CDR3 DNA: TGTGCCAGCAGTCCGTCCGGCTACGAGCAGTACTTC
clone size: -; D gene: -; J gene: TRBJ2-7; V gene: TRBV20-1; CDR3 protein: CSASYRESYEQYF; CDR3 DNA: TGCAGTGCTAGTTACAGGGAATCCTACGAGCAGTACTTC
clone size: -; D gene: TRBD2; J gene: TRBJ2-5; V gene: TRBV5-4; CDR3 protein: CASSSGTSGGRRETQYF; CDR3 DNA: TGTGCCAGCAGCTCCGGGACTAGCGGGGGAAGACGAGAGACCCAGTACTTC
clone size: -; D gene: -; J gene: TRBJ2-2; V gene: TRBV12-5; CDR3 protein: CASGLVPSGTGELFF; CDR3 DNA: TGTGCTAGTGGTTTGGTACCGAGCGGCACCGGGGAGCTGTTTTTT
clone size: -; D gene: TRBD2; J gene: TRBJ2-1; V gene: TRBV5-8; CDR3 protein: CASSHRREEKNEQFF; CDR3 DNA: TGTGCCAGCAGCCATCGGCGGGAGGAGAAGAATGAGCAGTTCTTC
clone size: -; D gene: -; J gene: TRBJ2-7; V gene: TRBV28; CDR3 protein: CAAQGRHEQYF; CDR3 DNA: TGTGCCGCCCAGGGGAGACACGAGCAGTACTTC
clone size: -; D gene: TRBD2; J gene: TRBJ2-3; V gene: TRBV19; CDR3 protein: CASSMSSSGRPRVRQYF; CDR3 DNA: TGTGCCAGTAGTATGTCCTCTAGCGGGAGACCCCGCGTAAGGCAGTATTTT
clone size: -; D gene: TRBD2; J gene: TRBJ2-5; V gene: TRBV11-2; CDR3 protein: CASRTSGGAQTQYF; CDR3 DNA: TGTGCCAGCAGGACTAGCGGGGGGGCCCAGACCCAGTACTTC
clone size: -; D gene: -; J gene: TRBJ2-3; V gene: TRBV27; CDR3 protein: CASTRLSGDTQYF; CDR3 DNA: TGTGCCAGCACCCGACTCTCAGGGGATACGCAGTATTTT
clone size: -; D gene: -; J gene: TRBJ2-2; V gene: TRBV7-8; CDR3 protein: CASSPIWGGANTGELFF; CDR3 DNA: TGTGCCAGCAGCCCGATTTGGGGCGGGGCCAACACCGGGGAGCTGTTTTTT
clone size: -; D gene: -; J gene: TRBJ2-7; V gene: TRBV30; CDR3 protein: CAWSVLFPWEQYF; CDR3 DNA: TGTGCCTGGAGTGTACTTTTTCCCTGGGAGCAGTACTTC
clone size: -; D gene: -; J gene: TRBJ2-2; V gene: TRBV5-1; CDR3 protein: CASGGGYTGELFF; CDR3 DNA: TGCGCCAGCGGGGGCGGCTACACCGGGGAGCTGTTTTTT
clone size: -; D gene: TRBD1; J gene: TRBJ2-7; V gene: TRBV27; CDR3 protein: CASSSTGGHEQYF; CDR3 DNA: TGTGCCAGCAGTTCGACAGGGGGCCACGAGCAGTACTTC
clone size: few; D gene: TRBD1; J gene: TRBJ1-1; V gene: TRBV27; CDR3 protein: CASSFSVLRGRNTEAFF; CDR3 DNA: TGTGCCAGCAGTTTCTCAGTGTTGAGGGGGCGAAACACTGAAGCTTTCTTT
clone size: -; D gene: -; J gene: TRBJ2-1; V gene: TRBV15; CDR3 protein: CATSRDRWVFSDEQFF; CDR3 DNA: TGTGCCACCAGCAGAGATCGGTGGGTGTTTAGCGATGAGCAGTTCTTC
clone size: -; D gene: -; J gene: TRBJ2-7; V gene: TRBV12-3/TRBV12-4; CDR3 protein: CASRPGGPYEQYF; CDR3 DNA: TGTGCCAGTCGGCCCGGGGGACCCTACGAGCAGTACTTC
clone size: -; D gene: -; J gene: TRBJ2-7; V gene: TRBV3-1/TRBV3-2; CDR3 protein: CASKSPGFHEQYF; CDR3 DNA: TGTGCCAGCAAGAGTCCGGGGTTCCACGAGCAGTACTTC
clone size: -; D gene: -; J gene: TRBJ1-2; V gene: TRBV5-1; CDR3 protein: CASSLALNNYGYTF; CDR3 DNA: TGCGCCAGCAGCTTGGCCTTAAATAACTATGGCTACACCTTC
clone size: once; D gene: TRBD1; J gene: TRBJ1-1; V gene: TRBV6-5; CDR3 protein: CASSPGQGFAEAFF; CDR3 DNA: TGTGCCAGCAGTCCGGGACAGGGGTTTGCTGAAGCTTTCTTT
clone size: -; D gene: -; J gene: TRBJ1-6; V gene: TRBV2; CDR3 protein: CASSGTVAEGSPLHF; CDR3 DNA: TGTGCCAGCAGCGGAACAGTTGCAGAAGGATCACCCCTCCACTTT
clone size: -; D gene: -; J gene: TRBJ1-5; V gene: TRBV11-2; CDR3 protein: CASSLDRGQPQHF; CDR3 DNA: TGTGCCAGCAGCTTAGATCGGGGTCAGCCCCAGCATTTT
clone size: -; D gene: -; J gene: TRBJ2-3; V gene: TRBV21-1; CDR3 protein: CASSLGQGPFPDTQYF; CDR3 DNA: TGTGCCAGCAGCCTCGGACAGGGCCCGTTCCCAGATACGCAGTATTTT
clone size: -; D gene: -; J gene: TRBJ1-4; V gene: TRBV3-1/TRBV3-2; CDR3 protein: CASSIGWNEKLFF; CDR3 DNA: TGTGCCAGCAGCATCGGTTGGAATGAAAAACTGTTTTTT
clone size: -; D gene: -; J gene: TRBJ2-7; V gene: TRBV29-1; CDR3 protein: CSFLDGSSYEQYF; CDR3 DNA: TGCAGCTTTTTGGATGGGAGTAGCTACGAGCAGTACTTC
clone size: -; D gene: -; J gene: TRBJ2-1; V gene: TRBV7-6; CDR3 protein: CASSSPRQRQAPDYNEQFF; CDR3 DNA: TGTGCCAGCAGCTCCCCCCGGCAGAGACAGGCCCCCGACTACAATGAGCAGTTCTTC
clone size: -; D gene: -; J gene: TRBJ1-1; V gene: TRBV11-2; CDR3 protein: CASNPNTGNTEAFF; CDR3 DNA: TGTGCCAGCAACCCAAATACAGGAAACACTGAAGCTTTCTTT
clone size: -; D gene: TRBD1; J gene: TRBJ2-7; V gene: TRBV5-4; CDR3 protein: CASSESTGADYEQYF; CDR3 DNA: TGTGCCAGCAGCGAATCGACAGGGGCTGATTACGAGCAGTACTTC
clone size: once; D gene: -; J gene: TRBJ2-1; V gene: TRBV3-1/TRBV3-2; CDR3 protein: CASSRSDRPPFF; CDR3 DNA: TGTGCCAGCAGCCGGTCCGACAGACCTCCGTTCTTC
clone size: -; D gene: TRBD1; J gene: TRBJ1-1; V gene: TRBV19; CDR3 protein: CASTHGTGVTEAFF; CDR3 DNA: TGTGCCAGTACGCATGGGACAGGGGTGACTGAAGCTTTCTTT
clone size: -; D gene: -; J gene: TRBJ2-7; V gene: TRBV20-1; CDR3 protein: CSATAAYEQYF; CDR3 DNA: TGCAGTGCTACCGCGGCCTACGAGCAGTACTTC
clone size: -; D gene: TRBD1; J gene: TRBJ1-5; V gene: TRBV28; CDR3 protein: CASSLTGTDQPQHF; CDR3 DNA: TGTGCCAGCAGCCTAACCGGGACAGATCAGCCCCAGCATTTT
clone size: -; D gene: -; J gene: TRBJ2-2; V gene: TRBV9; CDR3 protein: CASSPLGTNTGELFF; CDR3 DNA: TGTGCCAGCAGCCCGCTCGGGACGAACACCGGGGAGCTGTTTTTT
clone size: -; D gene: -; J gene: TRBJ1-1; V gene: TRBV21-1; CDR3 protein: CASSKALETRTEAFF; CDR3 DNA: TGTGCCAGCAGCAAAGCGCTAGAGACTCGGACTGAAGCTTTCTTT
clone size: -; D gene: -; J gene: TRBJ1-3; V gene: TRBV5-1; CDR3 protein: CASSQDLWGPSGNTIYF; CDR3 DNA: TGCGCCAGCAGCCAAGATCTTTGGGGGCCCTCTGGAAACACCATATATTTT
clone size: once; D gene: -; J gene: TRBJ2-5; V gene: TRBV5-1; CDR3 protein: CASSPQEGETQYF; CDR3 DNA: TGCGCCAGCAGCCCGCAGGAGGGGGAGACCCAGTACTTC
clone size: -; D gene: TRBD2; J gene: TRBJ2-7; V gene: TRBV5-5; CDR3 protein: CASSFATSASYEQYF; CDR3 DNA: TGTGCCAGCAGCTTTGCGACTAGCGCCTCCTACGAGCAGTACTTC
clone size: -; D gene: -; J gene: TRBJ2-2; V gene: TRBV7-3; CDR3 protein: CASSARVTGELFF; CDR3 DNA: TGTGCCAGCAGCGCGAGGGTTACCGGGGAGCTGTTTTTT
clone size: -; D gene: -; J gene: TRBJ1-6; V gene: TRBV27; CDR3 protein: CASSFERSSYNSPLHF; CDR3 DNA: TGTGCCAGCAGTTTCGAAAGGAGCTCCTATAATTCACCCCTCCACTTT
clone size: once; D gene: TRBD1; J gene: TRBJ1-6; V gene: TRBV11-2; CDR3 protein: CASSLTGGDSPLHF; CDR3 DNA: TGTGCCAGCAGCTTAACAGGGGGGGATTCACCCCTCCACTTT
clone size: -; D gene: TRBD2; J gene: TRBJ2-7; V gene: TRBV2; CDR3 protein: CASRQTGTSVNEQYF; CDR3 DNA: TGTGCCAGCAGACAAACCGGGACTAGCGTAAACGAGCAGTACTTC
clone size: -; D gene: -; J gene: TRBJ2-7; V gene: TRBV9; CDR3 protein: CASSPFGSSGDEQYF; CDR3 DNA: TGTGCCAGCAGCCCTTTTGGATCATCGGGGGACGAGCAGTACTTC
clone size: -; D gene: TRBD2; J gene: TRBJ2-1; V gene: TRBV25-1; CDR3 protein: CASSEFAGVHNEQFF; CDR3 DNA: TGTGCCAGCAGTGAATTTGCGGGAGTGCACAATGAGCAGTTCTTC
clone size: -; D gene: TRBD2; J gene: TRBJ2-5; V gene: TRBV24-1; CDR3 protein: CATSDSRWGGQETQYF; CDR3 DNA: TGTGCCACCAGTGACTCCCGTTGGGGGGGTCAAGAGACCCAGTACTTC
clone size: once; D gene: -; J gene: TRBJ1-1; V gene: TRBV6-5; CDR3 protein: CASRAFPNTEAFF; CDR3 DNA: TGTGCCAGCAGGGCCTTTCCGAACACTGAAGCTTTCTTT
clone size: -; D gene: TRBD2; J gene: TRBJ2-3; V gene: TRBV11-3; CDR3 protein: CASSSKAGDRSTDTQYF; CDR3 DNA: TGTGCCAGCAGCTCAAAAGCGGGAGATCGGAGCACAGATACGCAGTATTTT
clone size: -; D gene: TRBD1; J gene: TRBJ1-5; V gene: TRBV28; CDR3 protein: CASSYYRGIHQPQHF; CDR3 DNA: TGTGCCAGCAGTTATTACAGGGGAATACATCAGCCCCAGCATTTT